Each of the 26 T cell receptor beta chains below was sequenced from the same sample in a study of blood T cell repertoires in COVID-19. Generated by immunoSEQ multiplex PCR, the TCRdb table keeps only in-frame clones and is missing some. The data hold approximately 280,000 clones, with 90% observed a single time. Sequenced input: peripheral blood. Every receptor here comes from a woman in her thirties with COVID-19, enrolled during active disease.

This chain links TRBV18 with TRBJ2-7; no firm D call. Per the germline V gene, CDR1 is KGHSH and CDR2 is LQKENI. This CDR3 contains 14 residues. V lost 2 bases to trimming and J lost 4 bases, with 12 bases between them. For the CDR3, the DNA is TGTGCCAGCTCACCAATGTCGAAGACTTACGAGCAGTACTTC. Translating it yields CASSPMSKTYEQYF. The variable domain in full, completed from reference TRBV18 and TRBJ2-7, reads NAGVMQNPRHLVRRRGQEARLRCSPMKGHSHVYWYRQLPEEGLKFMVYLQKENIIDESGMPKERFSAEFPKEGPSILRIQQVVRGDSAAYFCASSPMSKTYEQYFGPGTRLTVT.

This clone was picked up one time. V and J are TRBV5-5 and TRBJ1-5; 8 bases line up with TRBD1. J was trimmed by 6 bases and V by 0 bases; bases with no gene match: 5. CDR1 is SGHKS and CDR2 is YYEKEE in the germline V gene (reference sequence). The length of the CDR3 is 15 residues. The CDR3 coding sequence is TGTGCCAGCAGCTTGGAGGCAGGGGGCTTTCAGCCCCAGCATTTT. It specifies CASSLEAGGFQPQHF.

This CDR3 reads CASIIPGRGGETQYF. Written as DNA, the CDR3 is TGTGCCAGCATTATACCGGGACGTGGGGGGGAGACCCAGTACTTC. The rearrangement links TRBV6-5 to TRBJ2-5; possible D gene TRBD2, 6 bases. The length of the CDR3 is 15 residues. Germline loops: CDR1 MNHEY, CDR2 SVGAGI. The V end was cut by 7 bases, the J end by 5 bases, with 20 bases between.

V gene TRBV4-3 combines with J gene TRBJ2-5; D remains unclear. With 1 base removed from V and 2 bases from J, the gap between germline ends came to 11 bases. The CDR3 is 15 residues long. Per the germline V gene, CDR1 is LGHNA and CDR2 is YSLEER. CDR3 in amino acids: CASSQVATGQETQYF. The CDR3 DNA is TGCGCCAGCAGCCAAGTTGCCACGGGTCAAGAGACCCAGTACTTC.

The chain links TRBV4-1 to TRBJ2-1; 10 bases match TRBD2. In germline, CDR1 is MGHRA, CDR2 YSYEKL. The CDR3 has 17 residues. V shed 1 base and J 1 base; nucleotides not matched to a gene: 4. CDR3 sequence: CASSQGILAGSYNEQFF. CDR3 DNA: TGCGCCAGCAGCCAAGGAATACTAGCGGGGTCCTACAATGAGCAGTTCTTC.

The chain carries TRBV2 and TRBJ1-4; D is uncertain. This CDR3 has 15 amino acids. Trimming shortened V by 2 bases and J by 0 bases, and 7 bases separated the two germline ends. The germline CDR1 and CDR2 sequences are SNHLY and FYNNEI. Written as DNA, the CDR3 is TGTGCCAGCAGTGAAATCCGTTCAACTAATGAAAAACTGTTTTTT. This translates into CASSEIRSTNEKLFF.

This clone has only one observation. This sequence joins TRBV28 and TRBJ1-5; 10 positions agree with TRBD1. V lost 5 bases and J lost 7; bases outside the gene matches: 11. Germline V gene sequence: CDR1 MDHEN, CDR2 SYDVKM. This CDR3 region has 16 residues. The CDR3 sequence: CASSPYRQGAGQPQHF. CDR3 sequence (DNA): TGTGCCAGCAGTCCTTATCGACAGGGGGCAGGCCAGCCCCAGCATTTT.

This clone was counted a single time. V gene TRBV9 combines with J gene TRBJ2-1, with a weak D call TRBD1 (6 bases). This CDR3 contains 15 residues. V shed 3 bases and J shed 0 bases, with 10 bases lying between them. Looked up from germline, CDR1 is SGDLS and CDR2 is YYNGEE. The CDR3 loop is CASSETGSSYNEQFF. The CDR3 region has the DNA TGTGCCAGCAGCGAAACAGGGAGCTCCTACAATGAGCAGTTCTTC. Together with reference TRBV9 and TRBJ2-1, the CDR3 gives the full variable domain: DSGVTQTPKHLITATGQRVTLRCSPRSGDLSVYWYQQSLDQGLQFLIQYYNGEERAKGNILERFSAQQFPDLHSELNLSSLELGDSALYFCASSETGSSYNEQFFGPGTRLTVL.

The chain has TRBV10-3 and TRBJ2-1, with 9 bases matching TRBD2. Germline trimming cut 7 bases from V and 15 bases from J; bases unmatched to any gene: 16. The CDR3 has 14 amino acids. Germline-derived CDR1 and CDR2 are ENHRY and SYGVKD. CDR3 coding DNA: TGTGCCATCACCGAGGGTGAAGCGGGAGGCCGGTGGTTCTTC. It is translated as CAITEGEAGGRWFF.

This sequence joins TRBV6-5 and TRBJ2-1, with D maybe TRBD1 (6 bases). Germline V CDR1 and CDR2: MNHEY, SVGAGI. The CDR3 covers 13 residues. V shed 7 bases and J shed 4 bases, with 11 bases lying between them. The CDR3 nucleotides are TGTGCCAGCACCCTAGGGGGTTACAATGAGCAGTTCTTC. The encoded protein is CASTLGGYNEQFF.

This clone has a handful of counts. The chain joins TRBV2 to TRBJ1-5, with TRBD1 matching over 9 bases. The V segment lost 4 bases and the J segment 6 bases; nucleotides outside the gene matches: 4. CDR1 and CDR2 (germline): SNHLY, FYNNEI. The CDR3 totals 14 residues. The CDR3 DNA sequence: TGTGCCAGCAGTGGGGACAGGGTTGGTCAGCCCCAGCATTTT. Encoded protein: CASSGDRVGQPQHF.

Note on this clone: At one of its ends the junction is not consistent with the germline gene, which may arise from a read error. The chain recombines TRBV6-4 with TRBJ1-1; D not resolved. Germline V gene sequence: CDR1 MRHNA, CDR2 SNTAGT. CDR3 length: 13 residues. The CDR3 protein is CASSYSAWTEAFF. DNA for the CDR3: TGTGCCAGCAGTTACTCAGCATGGACTGAAGCTTTCTTT.

In nucleotides, the CDR3 is TGTGCCAGCAGTCGTATCAGGGGGTCCTACGAGCAGTACTTC. It specifies CASSRIRGSYEQYF. This rearrangement joins TRBV6-2 or TRBV6-3 to TRBJ2-7; TRBD1 agrees at 7 bases. CDR1 is MNHEY, CDR2 SVGEGT, per germline. The CDR3 has 14 residues. V shed 5 bases and J 1 base; nucleotides not matched to a gene: 5.

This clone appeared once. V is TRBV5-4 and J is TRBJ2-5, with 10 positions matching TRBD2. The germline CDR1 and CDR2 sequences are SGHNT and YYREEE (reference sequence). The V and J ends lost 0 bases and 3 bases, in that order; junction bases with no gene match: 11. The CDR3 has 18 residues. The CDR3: CASSLGASGSGREETQYF. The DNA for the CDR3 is TGTGCCAGCAGCTTGGGGGCTAGCGGGAGTGGTCGGGAAGAGACCCAGTACTTC.

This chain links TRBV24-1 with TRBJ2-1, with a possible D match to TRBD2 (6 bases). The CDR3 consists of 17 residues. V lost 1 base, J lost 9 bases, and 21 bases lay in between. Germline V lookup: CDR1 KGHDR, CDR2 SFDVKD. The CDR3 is CATSDLFTGDQGGEQFF. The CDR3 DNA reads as TGTGCCACCAGTGATTTATTTACGGGAGATCAGGGTGGTGAGCAGTTCTTC.

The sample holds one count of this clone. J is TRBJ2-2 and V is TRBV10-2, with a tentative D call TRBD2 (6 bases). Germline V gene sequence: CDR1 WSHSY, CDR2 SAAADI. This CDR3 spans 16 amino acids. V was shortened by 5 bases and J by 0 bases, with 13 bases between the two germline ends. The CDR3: CASSSPTGANTGELFF. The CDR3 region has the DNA TGCGCCAGCAGTAGCCCGACGGGAGCGAACACCGGGGAGCTGTTTTTT.

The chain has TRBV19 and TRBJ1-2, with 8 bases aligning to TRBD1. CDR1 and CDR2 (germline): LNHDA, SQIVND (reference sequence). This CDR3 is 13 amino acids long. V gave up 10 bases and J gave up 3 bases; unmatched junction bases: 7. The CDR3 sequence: CAKETGEDYGYTF. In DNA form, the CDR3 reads TGTGCCAAAGAGACAGGGGAGGACTATGGCTACACCTTC.

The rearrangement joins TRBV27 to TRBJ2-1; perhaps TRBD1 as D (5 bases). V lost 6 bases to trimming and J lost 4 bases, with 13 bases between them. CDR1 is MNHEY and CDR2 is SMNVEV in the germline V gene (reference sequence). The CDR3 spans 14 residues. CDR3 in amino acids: CASRPDTGYNEQFF. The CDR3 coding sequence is TGTGCCAGCAGACCGGACACCGGATACAATGAGCAGTTCTTC.

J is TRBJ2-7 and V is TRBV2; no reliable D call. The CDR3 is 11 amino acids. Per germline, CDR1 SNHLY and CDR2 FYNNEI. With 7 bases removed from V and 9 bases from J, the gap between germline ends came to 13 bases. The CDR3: CASTGVRTQYF. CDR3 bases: TGTGCCAGCACCGGTGTACGCACGCAGTACTTC. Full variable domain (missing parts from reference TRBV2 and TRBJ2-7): EPEVTQTPSHQVTQMGQEVILRCVPISNHLYFYWYRQILGQKVEFLVSFYNNEISEKSEIFDDQFSVERPDGSNFTLKIRSTKLEDSAMYFCASTGVRTQYFGPGTRLTVT.

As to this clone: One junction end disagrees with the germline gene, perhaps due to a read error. This chain's CDR3 is CASSLEGAAYNEQFF. DNA for the CDR3: TGTGCTAGCAGCTTAGAGGGGGCAGCCTACAATGAGCAGTTCTTC. This chain links TRBV7-7 with TRBJ2-1; 7 bases line up with TRBD1. This CDR3 comprises 15 residues. Germline V lookup: CDR1 SSHAT, CDR2 FNYEAQ (reference sequence).

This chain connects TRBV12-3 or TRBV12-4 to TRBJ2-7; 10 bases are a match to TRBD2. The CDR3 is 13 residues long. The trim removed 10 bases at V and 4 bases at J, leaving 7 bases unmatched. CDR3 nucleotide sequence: TGTGCCATCCAGCGGGAGGGCCGTTACGAGCAGTACTTC. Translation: CAIQREGRYEQYF.

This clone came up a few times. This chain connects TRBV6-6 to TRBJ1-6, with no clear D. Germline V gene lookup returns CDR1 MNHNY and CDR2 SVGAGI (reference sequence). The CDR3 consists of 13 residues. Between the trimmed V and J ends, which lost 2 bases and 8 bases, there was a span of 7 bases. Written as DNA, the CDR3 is TGTGCCAGCAGTTACAGTCGGGATTCACCCCTCCACTTT. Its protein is CASSYSRDSPLHF.

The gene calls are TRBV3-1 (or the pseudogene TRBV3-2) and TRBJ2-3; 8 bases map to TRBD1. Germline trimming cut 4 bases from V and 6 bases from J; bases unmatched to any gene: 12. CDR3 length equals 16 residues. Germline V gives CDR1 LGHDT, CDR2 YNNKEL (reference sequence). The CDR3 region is CASSPHGQGGVDTQYF. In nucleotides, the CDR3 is TGTGCCAGCAGCCCCCACGGACAGGGAGGAGTGGATACGCAGTATTTT.

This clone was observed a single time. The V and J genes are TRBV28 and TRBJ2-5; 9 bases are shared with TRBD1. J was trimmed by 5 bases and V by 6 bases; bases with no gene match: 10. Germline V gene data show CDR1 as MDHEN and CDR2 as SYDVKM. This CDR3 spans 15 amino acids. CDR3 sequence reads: CASRRSWTGAETQYF. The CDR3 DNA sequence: TGTGCCAGCAGGCGTTCTTGGACAGGGGCGGAGACCCAGTACTTC. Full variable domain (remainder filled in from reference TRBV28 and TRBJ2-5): DVKVTQSSRYLVKRTGEKVFLECVQDMDHENMFWYRQDPGLGLRLIYFSYDVKMKEKGDIPEGYSVSREKKERFSLILESASTNQTSMYLCASRRSWTGAETQYFGPGTRLLVL.

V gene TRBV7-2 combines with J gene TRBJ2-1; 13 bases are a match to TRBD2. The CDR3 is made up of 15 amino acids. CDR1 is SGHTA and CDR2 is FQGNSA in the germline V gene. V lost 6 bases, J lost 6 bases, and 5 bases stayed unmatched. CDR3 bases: TGTGCCAGCAGGATACTAGCGGGAGGGCCCAATGAGCAGTTCTTC. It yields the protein CASRILAGGPNEQFF.

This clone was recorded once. In nucleotides, the CDR3 is TGTGCCAGCACTAGGACAGGAAATGAAAAACTGTTTTTT. Its translation: CASTRTGNEKLFF. The chain combines TRBV2 with TRBJ1-4, with 7 bases identical to TRBD1. Germline CDR1 reads SNHLY; CDR2 reads FYNNEI. With 7 bases clipped from V and 5 bases from J, the junction kept 4 bases outside the gene matches. This CDR3 region has 13 residues.